The 12 T cell receptor beta chains listed next were all sequenced from one sample in a study of T cell responses to AZD1222 COVID-19 vaccine. Profiled with immunoSEQ multiplex PCR; TCRdb holds only in-frame clones, not every one. Among under 150,000 clones, roughly 90% were seen once, and the ten largest hold about 1.5%. Material: peripheral blood, obtained 28 days after the second AZD1222 dose. The origin of the receptors is an adult who received the AZD1222 COVID-19 vaccine.

The rearrangement uses TRBV5-3 and TRBJ1-1; 7 nucleotides match TRBD1. TRBV5-3 is recorded as an ORF, its role being uncertain. V was clipped by 9 bases and J by 4 bases; unmatched bases: 12. This CDR3 comprises 14 residues. The CDR3 protein is CATKRQGVSTEAFF. CDR3 in DNA: TGTGCCACCAAAAGGCAGGGGGTCTCCACTGAAGCTTTCTTT.

This chain joins TRBV11-3 and TRBJ2-5; 10 bases are shared with TRBD1. This CDR3 comprises 15 residues. The V and J ends lost 3 bases and 4 bases, in that order; junction bases with no gene match: 5. Germline CDR1 SGHNT, CDR2 YENEEA. The CDR3 nucleotides read TGTGCCAGCAGCTTCGGGACAGGGGTAGGAGAGACCCAGTACTTC. Translation gives CASSFGTGVGETQYF. Full variable domain (remainder filled in from reference TRBV11-3 and TRBJ2-5): EAGVVQSPRYKIIEKKQPVAFWCNPISGHNTLYWYLQNLGQGPELLIRYENEEAVDDSQLPKDRFSAERLKGVDSTLKIQPAELGDSAVYLCASSFGTGVGETQYFGPGTRLLVL.

CDR3 DNA: TGCGCCAGCAGCCTGCGGGACAGGGTACCCACAGATACGCAGTATTTT. This sequence encodes CASSLRDRVPTDTQYF. The genes are TRBV5-1 and TRBJ2-3; 9 bases are shared with TRBD1. This CDR3 has 16 residues. Germline-derived CDR1 and CDR2 are SGHRS and YFSETQ. V was pared by 4 bases and J by 2 bases, with 8 bases of the junction left unmatched.

The V gene is TRBV11-1, the J gene TRBJ2-7; 7 bases map to TRBD2. V was clipped by 0 bases and J by 4 bases; unmatched bases: 3. CDR3 length: 14 amino acids. In germline, CDR1 is SGHAT, CDR2 FQDESV (reference sequence). CDR3 region: CASSLAASGYEQYV. The CDR3 DNA sequence: TGTGCCAGCAGCTTAGCGGCTAGCGGATACGAGCAGTACGTC.

V and J are TRBV7-2 and TRBJ2-1; 7 nucleotides align to TRBD1. Per germline, CDR1 SGHTA and CDR2 FQGNSA. This CDR3 spans 19 amino acids. V was pared by 0 bases and J by 0 bases, with 11 bases of the junction left unmatched. CDR3 region: CASSLAGQVSGSSYNEQFF. The CDR3 nucleotides are TGTGCCAGCAGCTTAGCCGGACAGGTTTCTGGCAGCTCCTACAATGAGCAGTTCTTC.

The CDR3 region is CASRTGLSFANTGELFF. The CDR3 DNA reads TGTGCCAGCAGGACGGGACTCTCGTTCGCGAACACCGGGGAGCTGTTTTTT. The chain links TRBV27 to TRBJ2-2; D perhaps matches TRBD2 (6 bases). Trimming stripped 6 bases from V and 0 bases from J, with 17 bases between. Germline V lookup: CDR1 MNHEY, CDR2 SMNVEV (reference sequence). This CDR3 is built from 17 residues.

V usage is TRBV6-4 and J usage is TRBJ1-2, with TRBD1 matching 7 bases. The CDR3 covers 13 residues. Germline lookup yields CDR1 MRHNA and CDR2 SNTAGT. The ends lost 5 bases at V and 7 bases at J; junction bases unmatched: 7. CDR3: CASSFTRDSGYTF. The DNA for the CDR3 is TGTGCCAGCAGTTTTACCCGGGACAGTGGCTACACCTTC.

The chain links TRBV4-2 to TRBJ1-5, with 7 bases aligning to TRBD1. V lost 2 bases and J lost 6; bases outside the gene matches: 10. This CDR3 has 16 amino acids. The germline V gene encodes CDR1 LGHNA and CDR2 YNFKEQ. The CDR3 DNA sequence: TGTGCCAGCAGCCAATATCTTGGTCAGGGGGTTCAGCCCCAGCATTTT. This encodes CASSQYLGQGVQPQHF.

J is TRBJ1-1 and V is TRBV7-8, with 9 bases lining up with TRBD1. Germline values: CDR1 SGHVS, CDR2 FQNEAQ. V shed 7 bases and J 4 bases; nucleotides not matched to a gene: 7. The CDR3 consists of 14 residues. The CDR3, as DNA: TGTGCCAGCACCAAGGGACAGGGTGGCACTGAAGCTTTCTTT. This gives the protein CASTKGQGGTEAFF.

V usage is TRBV11-2 and J usage is TRBJ2-2; D is undetermined. The CDR3 sequence is 17 residues long. Trimming took off 5 bases at V and 5 bases at J, with 21 bases between the two ends. Germline V CDR1 and CDR2: SGHAT, FQNNGV. As DNA, the CDR3 is TGTGCCAGCAGCAGGAGAGACAAATTCGAACATACCGGGGAGCTGTTTTTT. Residues: CASSRRDKFEHTGELFF.

The chain uses TRBV15 and TRBJ1-4; 7 positions agree with TRBD1. V gave up 1 base and J gave up 8 bases; unmatched junction bases: 4. CDR3 length: 14 residues. Germline V gene lookup returns CDR1 LNHNV and CDR2 YYDKDF (reference sequence). CDR3 loop: CATSRVVTGEKLFF. For the CDR3, the DNA is TGTGCCACCAGCAGAGTTGTGACAGGGGAAAAACTGTTTTTT.

The chain uses TRBV19 and TRBJ2-1; no definite D call. V lost 3 bases and J lost 10, with 13 bases in between. The CDR3 is made up of 13 amino acids. Germline V lookup: CDR1 LNHDA, CDR2 SQIVND (reference sequence). CDR3 coding DNA: TGTGCCAGTAGTATCGAATGGGGAATCGAGCAGTTCTTC. This translates into CASSIEWGIEQFF.